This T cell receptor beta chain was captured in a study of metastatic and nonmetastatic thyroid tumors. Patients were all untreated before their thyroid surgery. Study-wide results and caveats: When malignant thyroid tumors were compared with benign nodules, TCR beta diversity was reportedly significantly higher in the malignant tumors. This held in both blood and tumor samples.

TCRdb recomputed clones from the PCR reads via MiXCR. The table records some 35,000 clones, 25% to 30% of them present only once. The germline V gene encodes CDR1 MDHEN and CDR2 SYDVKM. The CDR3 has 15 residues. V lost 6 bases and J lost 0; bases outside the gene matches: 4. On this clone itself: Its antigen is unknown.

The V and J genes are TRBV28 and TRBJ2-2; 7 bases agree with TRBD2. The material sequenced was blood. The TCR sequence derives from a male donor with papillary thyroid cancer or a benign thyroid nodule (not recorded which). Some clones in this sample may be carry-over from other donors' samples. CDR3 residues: CASRRGLANTGELFF. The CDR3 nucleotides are TGTGCCAGCAGGCGAGGACTAGCGAACACCGGGGAGCTGTTTTTT.